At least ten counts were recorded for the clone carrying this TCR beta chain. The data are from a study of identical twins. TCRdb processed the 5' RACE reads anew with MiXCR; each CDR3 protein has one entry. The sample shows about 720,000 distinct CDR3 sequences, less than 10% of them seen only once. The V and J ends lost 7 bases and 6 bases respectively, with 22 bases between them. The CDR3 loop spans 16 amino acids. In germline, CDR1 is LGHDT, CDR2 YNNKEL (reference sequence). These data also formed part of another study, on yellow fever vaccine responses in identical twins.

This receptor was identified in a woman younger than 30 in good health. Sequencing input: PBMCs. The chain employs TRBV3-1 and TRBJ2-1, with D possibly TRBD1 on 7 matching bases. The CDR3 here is CASTPPPGGLVNEQFF. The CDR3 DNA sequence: TGTGCCAGCACCCCACCCCCAGGGGGGCTGGTCAATGAGCAGTTCTTC.